The 12 T cell receptor beta chains below all came from one sample that was sequenced in a study of T-cell memory formation after mild COVID-19. TCRdb reanalysed the 5' RACE reads using MiXCR and keeps one entry per CDR3 protein. The table has 500,000 to 650,000 distinct CDR3 sequences, less than 25% seen once. Sequenced sample: PBMCs or a T cell subset sorted from them (not recorded which). The receptor source for this set is an adult woman who had mild COVID-19 (a few samples of this study predate the infection). Cell type and time point are not known.

This clonotype appeared a few times. The V gene is TRBV12-3 or TRBV12-4, the J gene TRBJ1-4, with 9 bases identical to TRBD1. Losses at the gene ends were 7 bases for V and 7 bases for J; bases not matched to a gene: 7. The CDR3 has 14 amino acids. Here the CDR3 DNA reads TGTGCCAGCACCAAAACAGGGGGCCCTGAAAAACTGTTTTTT. This translates into CASTKTGGPEKLFF.

The genes are TRBV7-9 and TRBJ1-1; D not certain. This CDR3 comprises 16 residues. V lost 0 bases and J lost 0, with 11 bases in between. From germline, CDR1 is SEHNR and CDR2 FQNEAQ (reference sequence). The CDR3 loop reads CASSLAHPAVNTEAFF. CDR3 DNA sequence: TGTGCCAGCAGCTTAGCGCACCCGGCAGTGAACACTGAAGCTTTCTTT. Complete variable domain (other parts from reference TRBV7-9 and TRBJ1-1): DTGVSQNPRHKITKRGQNVTFRCDPISEHNRLYWYRQTLGQGPEFLTYFQNEAQLEKSRLLSDRFSAERPKGSFSTLEIQRTEQGDSAMYLCASSLAHPAVNTEAFFGQGTRLTVV.

The chain joins TRBV11-3 to TRBJ2-1; D is possibly TRBD1 (5 bases). The V end was cut by 0 bases, the J end by 8 bases, with 5 bases between. Per the germline V gene, CDR1 is SGHNT and CDR2 is YENEEA. CDR3 length: 12 residues. CDR3 nucleotides: TGTGCCAGCAGCTTAGAGGGGCATGAGCAGTTCTTC. This codes for CASSLEGHEQFF.

This clonotype was recorded many times. V usage is TRBV7-9 and J usage is TRBJ1-1; D perhaps matches TRBD1 (5 bases). Germline CDR1 reads SEHNR; CDR2 reads FQNEAQ (reference sequence). Trimming stripped 1 base from V and 3 bases from J, with 12 bases between. This CDR3 is built from 15 residues. CDR3 residues: CASSLGQTTYTEAFF. Here the CDR3 DNA reads TGTGCCAGCAGCTTAGGACAGACTACCTACACTGAAGCTTTCTTT.

The rearrangement uses TRBV7-3 and TRBJ2-3; 7 nucleotides align to TRBD2. The J segment lost 0 bases and the V segment lost 5 bases, leaving 8 bases of the junction unmatched. CDR1 SGHTA and CDR2 FQGTGA come from the germline V gene. The CDR3 length is 16 residues. The CDR3 is CASSGPGGPSTDTQYF. In DNA, the CDR3 is TGTGCCAGCAGCGGCCCGGGAGGCCCTAGCACAGATACGCAGTATTTT.

This clonotype turned up a few times. V usage is TRBV5-1 and J usage is TRBJ2-3; TRBD1 matches 7 bases. The trim removed 2 bases at V and 3 bases at J, leaving 3 bases unmatched. CDR1 and CDR2 (germline): SGHRS, YFSETQ. The CDR3 has 14 residues. The CDR3 DNA reads TGCGCCAGCAGCTTCCGGGACAGAACAGATACGCAGTATTTT. Its protein is CASSFRDRTDTQYF.

This clonotype has a handful of counts. The chain employs TRBV5-6 and TRBJ2-5; 10 bases match TRBD1. The CDR3 consists of 14 residues. V lost 4 bases to trimming and J lost 4 bases; unmatched junction nucleotides: 4. CDR1 SGHDT and CDR2 YYEEEE come from the germline V gene. Here the CDR3 DNA reads TGTGCCAGCAGCGGGAGGGACAGGGGAGAGACCCAGTACTTC. It codes for CASSGRDRGETQYF.

This clonotype occurred a few times. The genes are TRBV12-3 or TRBV12-4 and TRBJ2-7; 8 bases map to TRBD1. The CDR3 totals 16 residues. V was clipped by 6 bases and J by 2 bases; unmatched bases: 12. The CDR3 DNA reads TGTGCCAGCAGCGACACTCAGGACAGGGTCCCCTACGAGCAGTACTTC. The encoded protein is CASSDTQDRVPYEQYF.

CDR3 DNA sequence: TGTGCCAGCAGCTCTCACGCTGGACAGGGCAACACCGGGGAGCTGTTTTTT. As protein: CASSSHAGQGNTGELFF. The V and J genes are TRBV13 and TRBJ2-2; 8 bases are shared with TRBD1. CDR1 and CDR2 (germline): PRHDT, FYEKMQ (reference sequence). Trimming at V came to 4 bases and at J to 2 bases, leaving 9 bases not matched to a gene. The CDR3 totals 17 residues.

The chain has TRBV10-3 and TRBJ2-1, with D possibly being TRBD2 (7 bases). Germline-derived CDR1 and CDR2 are ENHRY and SYGVKD. The CDR3 is made up of 17 amino acids. The V gene lost 8 bases and the J gene lost 2 bases, with 22 bases spanning the gap. The CDR3 sequence is CAIGGNPRGGAYNEQFF. The CDR3 bases are TGTGCCATCGGGGGGAACCCTAGAGGGGGGGCCTACAATGAGCAGTTCTTC.

This clonotype was picked up a small number of times. The chain is built from TRBV29-1 and TRBJ2-5, with TRBD2 matching 7 bases. Germline values: CDR1 SQVTM, CDR2 ANQGSEA. The CDR3 runs 14 residues. The V gene end was trimmed by 2 bases and the J gene end by 1 base; junction bases not matched to a gene: 4. This CDR3 is CSVEKAGSQETQYF. CDR3 DNA sequence: TGCAGCGTTGAAAAAGCGGGGAGCCAAGAGACCCAGTACTTC.

The chain is built from TRBV7-9 and TRBJ2-7, with 9 bases aligning to TRBD2. The CDR3 contains 16 residues. The V gene's germline CDR1 is SEHNR and CDR2 FQNEAQ (reference sequence). V lost 1 base and J lost 2; bases outside the gene matches: 6. The CDR3 spells CASSLVGGRAPYEQYF. The CDR3 bases are TGTGCCAGCAGCTTAGTCGGCGGGAGGGCCCCCTACGAGCAGTACTTC.